The 10 T cell receptor beta chains reported below all come from one sample, sequenced in a study of human T cells and chemical hapten exposure. This sample's time point: patch test 3, about 24 weeks after DPC sensitization. The treatment is: therapeutic diphenylcyclopropenone sensitization with weekly scalp DPC. In TCRdb, the RACE reads were re-called with MiXCR into one record per CDR3 protein. This table has 50,000 to 60,000 distinct CDR3 sequences, 9.5% to 15% appearing once. The sample in question was whole blood, obtained in connection with sensitization to the hapten diphenylcyclopropenone (DPC). The receptors stem from a man aged 25-45 years with alopecia areata. Some clones in this sample may be carry-over from other donors' samples.

This clonotype was detected many times. The chain couples TRBV5-1 to TRBJ2-1; TRBD1 is a possible D gene (6 bases). Germline CDR1 SGHRS, CDR2 YFSETQ. V was cut by 1 base and J by 2 bases, with 10 bases left in between. This CDR3 contains 15 residues. The CDR3 nucleotides read TGCGCCAGCAGCTTGTCAGGGGCAACCTACAATGAGCAGTTCTTC. It specifies CASSLSGATYNEQFF.

Notes on this clonotype: Possible read error: a much larger clone is one base away. This chain joins TRBV29-1 and TRBJ2-1; 8 bases align to TRBD2. Trimming removed 7 bases from V and 6 bases from J; junction bases left unmatched: 11. The germline V gene encodes CDR1 SQVTM and CDR2 ANQGSEA. The CDR3 runs 14 residues. The CDR3 sequence: CSGGLRLAPNEQFF. DNA of the CDR3: TGCAGCGGCGGTTTACGACTAGCGCCCAATGAGCAGTTCTTC.

This clonotype was recorded many times. The chain is built from TRBV7-2 and TRBJ2-3; D possibly uses TRBD1 or TRBD2 (5 bases each). V dropped 5 bases and J dropped 1 base, with 19 bases sitting between them. This CDR3 is built from 17 residues. Per the germline V gene, CDR1 is SGHTA and CDR2 is FQGNSA. Written as DNA, the CDR3 is TGTGCCAGCAGCGCGGACACAGGACTTAACTGCACAGATACGCAGTATTTT. Translating it yields CASSADTGLNCTDTQYF.

V and J are TRBV9 and TRBJ2-5; D may match TRBD1 or TRBD2 (5 bases each). V gave up 4 bases and J gave up 7 bases, with 26 bases separating them. Germline V lookup: CDR1 SGDLS, CDR2 YYNGEE. The CDR3 sequence is 17 residues long. Here the CDR3 reads CASSTSPGTRSGGTQYF. CDR3 bases: TGTGCCAGCAGCACCTCTCCCGGGACCCGAAGTGGGGGGACCCAGTACTTC. Based on the CDR3 plus reference TRBV9 and TRBJ2-5, the full variable domain is DSGVTQTPKHLITATGQRVTLRCSPRSGDLSVYWYQQSLDQGLQFLIQYYNGEERAKGNILERFSAQQFPDLHSELNLSSLELGDSALYFCASSTSPGTRSGGTQYFGPGTRLLVL.

V gene TRBV10-3 combines with J gene TRBJ2-4; tentative D call: TRBD2 (5 bases). The CDR3 consists of 15 residues. V lost 3 bases and J lost 8, with 17 bases in between. The germline V gene encodes CDR1 ENHRY and CDR2 SYGVKD. In DNA form, the CDR3 reads TGTGCCATCAGTGATCTAGGGAGCAGTCAAGACATTCAGTACTTC. It specifies CAISDLGSSQDIQYF.

V is TRBV7-7 and J is TRBJ1-4, with D unresolved. This CDR3 has 15 amino acids. CDR1 SSHAT and CDR2 FNYEAQ come from the germline V gene (reference sequence). Trimming took 5 bases from V and 0 from J, leaving 10 bases between them. The CDR3 nucleotides are TGTGCCAGCAGCCCGGGGAAATCAACTAATGAAAAACTGTTTTTT. Amino acid sequence: CASSPGKSTNEKLFF. Full variable domain (missing parts from reference TRBV7-7 and TRBJ1-4): GAGVSQSPRYKVTKRGQDVTLRCDPISSHATLYWYQQALGQGPEFLTYFNYEAQPDKSGLPSDRFSAERPEGSISTLTIQRTEQRDSAMYRCASSPGKSTNEKLFFGSGTQLSVL.

This clonotype was counted a few times. The chain combines TRBV20-1 with TRBJ1-1; D is undetermined. This CDR3 comprises 15 residues. The V end lost 0 bases, the J end lost 1 base, and 12 bases lay between the germline ends. Germline assignment: CDR1 DFQATT and CDR2 SNEGSKA (reference sequence). CDR3 loop: CSAREPGFGNTEAFF. DNA of the CDR3: TGCAGTGCTAGAGAGCCGGGTTTTGGGAACACTGAAGCTTTCTTT.

This clonotype was counted a few times. The V call is TRBV25-1, the J call TRBJ2-7, with 7 bases fitting TRBD1. V gave up 5 bases and J gave up 5 bases; unmatched junction bases: 9. Germline-derived CDR1 and CDR2 are MGHDK and SYGVNS. This CDR3 contains 14 residues. This CDR3 reads CASSRGTASNEQYF. The DNA for the CDR3 is TGTGCCAGCAGTCGAGGGACAGCGTCCAACGAGCAGTACTTC.

This chain joins TRBV7-9 and TRBJ2-5; tentatively, D is TRBD2 (5 bases). Between the trimmed V and J ends, which lost 0 bases and 5 bases, there was a span of 13 bases. Germline V CDR1 and CDR2: SEHNR, FQNEAQ (reference sequence). This CDR3 is built from 15 residues. In DNA form, the CDR3 reads TGTGCCAGCAGCTTAGCGGAGGTTTTGACGGAGACCCAGTACTTC. It encodes CASSLAEVLTETQYF.

This clonotype was recorded many times. The genes are TRBV25-1 and TRBJ2-1; TRBD1 or TRBD2 may be the D gene (5 bases each). Trimming removed 1 base at V and 0 bases at J, with 16 bases between. From germline, CDR1 is MGHDK and CDR2 SYGVNS. The CDR3 extends over 18 amino acids. CDR3 loop: CASSELVGGTRSYNEQFF. The CDR3 DNA reads TGTGCCAGCAGTGAATTAGTAGGTGGGACCCGCTCCTACAATGAGCAGTTCTTC.